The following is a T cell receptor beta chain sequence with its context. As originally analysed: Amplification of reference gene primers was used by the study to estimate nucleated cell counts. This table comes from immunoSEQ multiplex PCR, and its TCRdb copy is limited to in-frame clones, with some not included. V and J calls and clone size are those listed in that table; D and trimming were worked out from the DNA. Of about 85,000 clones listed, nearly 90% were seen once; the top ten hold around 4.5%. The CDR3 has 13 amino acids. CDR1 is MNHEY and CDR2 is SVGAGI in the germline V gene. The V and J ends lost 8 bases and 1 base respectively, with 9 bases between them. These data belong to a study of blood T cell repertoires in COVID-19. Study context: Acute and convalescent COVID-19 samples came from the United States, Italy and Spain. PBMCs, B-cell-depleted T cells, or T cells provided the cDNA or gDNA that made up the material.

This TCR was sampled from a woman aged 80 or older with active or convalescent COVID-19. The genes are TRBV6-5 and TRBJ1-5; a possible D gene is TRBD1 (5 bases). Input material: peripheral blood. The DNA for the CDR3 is TGTGCCAGCGAGACAGTCAGCAATCAGCCCCAGCATTTT. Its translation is CASETVSNQPQHF.